The entry below gives a single T cell receptor (beta chain) sequence along with its context. The specificity of this receptor is unknown. Base qualities were left out, and no much larger clone turns up one base away. This sample is part of a study of cytomegalovirus exposure and HLA in healthy donors (TCRdb year 2017). About the full investigation: According to an earlier analysis of around 600 of the donors, about 170 million T cells yielded 120 million or so unique TCR beta sequences and about 280 Gb of sequence data. Roughly 300 gigabases of sequencing data and 70 million to 95 million unique TCR sequences made up an early release that covered some 640 HLA-typed donors. Of the 300 to 450 genotyped donors, 81% fell in the genetic ancestry cluster associated with self-reported Caucasian donors. The study was designed to test whether signatures of past pathogen exposure could be identified by cataloging public T cell receptors. Using immunosequencing, the study profiled T cell repertoires from 500 to 800 subjects and related those repertoires to cytomegalovirus serostatus. Besides the first cohort of about 730 subjects, a separate validation cohort made up of over 95 different subjects was used. To predict cytomegalovirus infection status, the study combined high-throughput TCR immunosequencing, statistical association of individual TCRs with disease status, and machine learning. In a later analysis, previously published TCR beta repertoires from about 640 donors were re-analyzed and high-resolution HLA genotyping was added so that TCR occurrence patterns could be studied. Rather than drawing on any new phenotypic data, the later analysis identified candidate immune exposures from TCR beta sequences and the way those sequences occurred across donors. An earlier analysis of approximately 640 of the donors applied high-throughput TCR beta sequencing to assess whether each TCR beta V gene segment acted as functional or pseudogenic. Donor age, sex, ethnicity and CMV serostatus were compiled alongside the repertoire data. A later genetic analysis took genome-wide SNP genotypes for about three fifths of the 666 donors and used that subset as a discovery cohort. Every discovery cohort repertoire had been produced on one sequencing platform. HLA typing included class I and class II loci at four-digit resolution. The number of typed donors differed by locus: 629-630 for A, B, C, DRB1 and DQB1; roughly 510 for DQA1; 606 for DPA1; and approximately 450 for DPB1. Because of strong linkage in the cohort, a few DR-DQ haplotypes were treated as single units for association and clustering. Among over 350 genotyped donors of the cohort, an average of 235,054 unique TCR beta nucleotide sequences were sequenced per donor, around 20% of them non-productive.

Libraries came from the immunoSEQ multiplex PCR assay. The multiplex PCR relied on a mix of 60 forward primers for TCR Vbeta segments and 13 reverse primers for TCR Jbeta segments. The CDR3 region of rearranged TCR beta genes was amplified from genomic DNA by a multiplex PCR assay. The Illumina HiSeq System was used to sequence the amplified TCR beta libraries as 87-base-pair reads. Per the source publication's procedure: A later analysis counted some 80 million unique TCR beta chains across the 500 to 850 repertoires, and around 9.9 million of these chains were shared by at least two donors. Raw reads were error-corrected and collapsed into unique sequences by a nearest-neighbor algorithm in which closely related sequences were merged to remove PCR and sequencing errors. To assign V, D and J gene segments, CDR3 sequences were aligned to IMGT reference sequences. For a sequence to be retained, a match of at least six nucleotides was required to both a V gene segment and a J gene segment. A rearrangement counted as productive if the CDR3 had no stop codons and remained in frame with V and J, and every other rearrangement counted as non-productive. CDR3 was defined according to IMGT convention as the region running from the second conserved V-encoded cysteine to the conserved J-encoded phenylalanine. The earlier analysis of 550 to 650 of the donors excluded any sequence lacking an unambiguous match to a single V gene segment. In an earlier analysis of approximately 550 of the donors, V segments were called functional above 56.7% productive rearrangements and were called segregating when the between-donor standard deviation exceeded 5%. A statistical classification framework was built for diagnosing cytomegalovirus status from the catalog of TCR beta chain sequences. A later analysis assigned V and J genes by comparing TCR nucleotide sequences with IMGT/GENE-DB human TR gene sequences. In a later analysis, CDR3 sequences and most-parsimonious VDJ recombination scenarios were assigned using the TCRdist pipeline. In a later analysis, each TCR beta chain was defined by its CDR3 amino acid sequence together with its V-gene family, and reads without a unique V-gene family were excluded. A later analysis removed roughly 590 highly shared, low-generation-probability nucleotide sequences to deal with suspected cross-contamination and a sequencing artifact. For each public chain, a later analysis derived a clonal expansion index from normalized ranks of inferred template counts within each repertoire. In a later analysis, generation probabilities were computed using a VDJ recombination model fitted to out-of-frame rearrangements, and the results were checked against IGoR. In a later analysis, TCR-TCR, TCR-HLA and TCR-CMV co-occurrence was scored with hypergeometric tests, and a repertoire-size bias correction was applied to TCR pairs. A later analysis estimated false discovery rates by permuting HLA or CMV assignments 20 times. In a later analysis, co-occurring TCRs were grouped with DBSCAN, and TCRdist sequence similarity was added when clustering was performed within HLA-allele-positive subsets. Repertoires with fewer than 30,000 or more than 120,000 public chains, plus five repertoires with anomalous nucleotide sharing, were excluded from co-occurrence clustering. This is the immuneACCESS table as TCRdb keeps it, with only in-frame sequences that have V and J called. A part of the clones is gone; compared with another copy, unresolved V genes explain less than half, and the rest is unexplained. The DNA was the basis for D and trimming; V, J and clone size are from that table. This sample gives some 93,000 clones in total; roughly a tenth of them show up just once. Clones ranked in the top ten supply around 4.9% of the sample.

Taken from cysteine to phenylalanine, the CDR3 has 15 residues. Here the CDR3 DNA is all that survives: 45 bases in frame from base 1. CDR1 and CDR2 are read off the germline V gene as SGHTA and FQGTGA. V gives up 2 bases and J gives up 4 bases, and the segment between their germline ends measures 12 bases. Overall study results and their limits: CMV serostatus was the only immune exposure information available for the cohort. In an earlier analysis of more than 500 of the donors, most TCR beta V segments appeared in productive rearrangements about 87% or about 30% of the time, broadly matching IMGT annotations. V-gene and J-gene trimming of TCR beta chains was associated with a missense DCLRE1C variant in a later genetic analysis, and the association was replicated in an independent cohort. When HLA alleles, especially DR and DQ, strongly co-occurred, TCR associations were difficult to assign to individual alleles. At a false discovery rate of 0.05, a later analysis linked about 17,000 TCR beta sequences to specific HLA alleles. The earlier analysis of some 540 of the donors excluded roughly 17 rarely observed V segments, including chromosome 9 orphons, because counts were too low. Linkage disequilibrium might explain the correlated functional status among segregating V segments, but an unknown experimental factor could not be ruled out. In a later analysis, TCR association rates were found to vary across HLA loci, with the most associated TCRs seen for DRB1 alleles and the fewest for HLA-C alleles. A group of highly shared sequence variants was considered likely to be a technical artifact of the sequencing pipeline. Across donors, most TCR sequences were observed very rarely, whereas some public TCRs were present in many individuals. A later analysis found that most CMV-associated TCR beta chains appeared HLA-restricted, with HLA associations seemingly driven largely by CMV exposure. A later genetic analysis reported fewer N-insertions in productive TCRs among donors in an Asian-associated ancestry cluster than the roughly 690-donor mean. According to a later analysis, parvovirus B19, influenza, CMV and Epstein-Barr virus appeared linked to several top co-occurrence clusters. Because some donors lacked HLA typing at each locus, the association tests relied only on the typed subset. The authors suggested that the approach could potentially be generalized to other disease states and immunological phenotypes. In this cohort, only TCR beta chains were sequenced, and detectable features were limited by the absence of alpha or paired-chain data. The classifier was reported to diagnose cytomegalovirus status with high specificity and sensitivity in both the original and validation cohorts. Presence/absence analyses assumed roughly uniform sequencing depth across donors, an assumption that may not hold. Compared with equally common non-associated chains, HLA-associated TCR beta chains in a later analysis were more clonally expanded and had lower generation probabilities. In vitro tests confirmed that a few of the cytomegalovirus-associated TCR beta chains recognize cytomegalovirus antigens. A total of some 180 TCR beta chains were listed by the study as associated with cytomegalovirus. Some IMGT-functional V segments, including TRBV6-2 and TRBV6-3, could not be told apart with the 87-base-pair reads, so those segments were excluded. A further reported finding was that TCR beta sequences accurately predicted the HLA-A and HLA-B alleles for most subjects in the first cohort.

In total, roughly 670 healthy bone marrow donors made up the cohort. At the time of sampling, all cohort members were nominally healthy, though unrecorded immune exposures were likely present. The donor was CMV seropositive and was included in the group of about 290 seropositive cohort members. A peripheral blood sample was provided by each donor, and peripheral blood mononuclear cells were used for TCR beta sequencing. Genomic DNA was extracted from the blood cell samples with the Qiagen DNeasy Blood Extraction Kit. Sequencing used PBMCs. In this chain, TRBV7-3 is recombined with TRBJ2-1; TRBD2 is perhaps the D gene, given 5 matching bases. The TCR comes from a man in his forties or fifties in good health and CMV-seropositive. The base sequence is TGTGCCAGCAGCTTATCCGGCGGGCAGTACAATGAGCAGTTCTTC. This is translated as CASSLSGGQYNEQFF.